This record concerns one T cell receptor (beta chain) sequence. What this receptor recognizes is not known. The sample holds no much larger clone one base away, and base qualities are not on file. Including cysteine and phenylalanine, the CDR3 has 14 amino acids. Of the read, only the CDR3 DNA is kept; its 42 bases are in frame from base 1. Trimmed from V: 6 bases; trimmed from J: 6 bases; junction bases lacking a gene match: 3. CDR1 and CDR2 were assigned from the germline V gene as SNHLY and FYNNEI. Using the deep immunoSEQ assay, TCR CDR3 regions were amplified from genomic DNA by multiplex PCR. Extracted genomic DNA from each cell subset was distributed evenly across all wells of several immunoSEQ 96-well plates, and each plate was treated as a replicate. For sorted subsets, approximately 190 ng genomic DNA, equal to some 30,000 T cell genomes, was loaded into each replicate PCR. Purified libraries were quantified with a Qubit 3.0 fluorometer, sized on a Bioanalyzer 2100, and re-quantified with the KAPA Library Quantification kit. Every immunoSEQ 96-well plate was sequenced on a separate single-read 150-cycle Illumina NextSeq 550 flow cell. The study's own analysis went as follows. Because only junctional sequences without quality scores were contained in the immunoSEQ output, filtering matching that applied to full-length reads could not be performed. Sequences were annotated with PyIR, a Python wrapper for IgBLAST v1.9, using IMGT germline references to assign V/J genes and CDR3. Reads were filtered out if the reads had weak V/J assignments (E-value above 1e-6), no CDR3, stop codons, out-of-frame junctions, or ambiguous translated residues. A V3J clonotype was defined by an identical inferred V gene, J gene, and CDR3 amino acid sequence. Percentage overlap between repertoires was computed as shared unique clonotypes divided by the size of the smaller repertoire. Three approaches were used to assess repertoire richness: RTK rarefaction, the Chao1 estimator, and Recon v2.1 estimates of unobserved clonotypes. Generation probabilities for all TCRbeta clonotypes obtained by the gDNA method from a handful of donors were computed using OLGA. TCRdb carries this immuneACCESS record with in-frame sequences only. Its versions omit some clonotypes, under half of them owing to an unresolved V gene in the studies checked, with the rest unexplained. V and J calls and clone size are those listed in that table; D and trimming were worked out from the DNA. Across this sample there are hundreds of thousands of clones, with about 96% seen only once. The ten largest clones take up less than 0.06% of the sample.

Healthy HIV-negative adults with no recently reported acute infections or vaccinations were included as donors. All donors were Caucasian adults living in Nashville, Tennessee, USA. CD4+ T cells were enriched by magnetic negative selection, after which naive cells were positively selected on CD45RA and the negative fraction was taken as the memory subset. After blood collection by leukapheresis, PBMCs were isolated using Ficoll-Histopaque density gradient centrifugation and then cryopreserved in the vapor phase of liquid nitrogen. Analytical flow cytometry was used to check the purity and quantity of every magnetically sorted T cell population. Each sorted fraction had its genomic DNA isolated and then quantified by UV absorbance on a Nanodrop 2000c. This sample was included in a study of shared clonotypes between healthy human individuals (TCRdb year 2020). Regarding the complete study: The cohort comprised a couple of women and a few men aged 18 to 49 years. For each donor, CD4 naive and CD4 memory were each run on three plates, CD8 naive on two plates, and CD8 memory on one plate. To estimate repertoire size and how much clonotype sharing occurs between individuals, the study deeply sequenced the blood TCR repertoires of roughly 5 healthy adults. Different laboratories and diverse techniques were used to prepare libraries and sequence TCR repertoires, to increase sequencing depth and limit assay-specific biases. Per donor, leukapheresis produced somewhere between about 0.94 and 9.5 billion PBMCs.

Results and caveats for the whole study, not just this receptor: Larger estimated clonotype richness was generally found for naive subsets than for memory subsets. Compared with non-shared clonotypes, clonotypes shared by all four sorted-subset donors had higher generation probabilities. The small number of donors limited the genetic and exposure-history diversity represented. Incomplete sequencing was indicated by rarefaction of sorted-subset datasets, despite the large sequencing depth. Pairwise subsampling led to the expectation that sequencing depth would affect the degree of clonotype sharing among donors. Only blood was sampled, and tissue TCR repertoires likely differ from those in blood. Roughly 5% of naive CD4, 3.5% of naive CD8, roughly 2.4% of memory CD4, and over 0.35% of memory CD8 clonotypes were shared across a few donors.

What was sequenced was naive CD4+ T cells sorted from blood. The cell subset or site label here, explained by the study, means: CD45RA+ positively selected. The sequence links TRBV2 to TRBJ2-3, and 13 junctional nucleotides match TRBD2. The TCR sequence derives from a woman in her 30s in good health. The DNA sequence follows: TGTGCCAGCAGCCTGACTAGCGGGAGGGATACGCAGTATTTT. This sequence encodes CASSLTSGRDTQYF.